A single count supports the clone carrying this TCR beta chain. Its antigen is still unknown. Within the sample, other DNA sequences also encode this same CDR3. This sample stems from a study of shared clonotypes between healthy human individuals. Study as a whole: CD4 naive and CD4 memory each took three plates per donor, while CD8 naive took two and CD8 memory one. Findings of the study overall: Depth was large, yet rarefaction showed that sorted-subset sequencing was incomplete.

CD45RO negativity and positive selection for CCR7 defined naive CD8 cells, a population that excluded terminally differentiated effector memory CD45RA+ cells. Each of the donors was a healthy adult who was HIV-negative and had not had a recent acute infection or vaccination. Sequencing used immunoSEQ multiplex PCR; TCRdb keeps in-frame clones, though not all of them. Here the sample spans some 2.1 million clones, over 85% being singletons. The V gene end was trimmed by 2 bases and the J gene end by 6 bases; junction bases not matched to a gene: 4. The germline gives CDR1 SQVTM, CDR2 ANQGSEA. The length of the CDR3 is 14 residues.

The sequenced material came from naive CD8+ T cells sorted from blood. The receptor's source is a young man in good health. The chain links TRBV29-1 to TRBJ2-1, with 10 bases that match TRBD2. For the CDR3, the DNA is TGCAGCGTTGAACCGGGACTAGCGTCCAATGAGCAGTTCTTC. Translating it yields CSVEPGLASNEQFF.